This T cell receptor beta chain was sequenced in a study of metastatic and nonmetastatic thyroid tumors. Across the whole study: From malignant and benign thyroid patients, repertoires in blood and in tumor or nodule tissue were compared. Study-wide points: Relative to benign nodules, malignant thyroid tumors were reportedly characterized by significantly elevated TCR beta diversity in blood and tumor.

Thyroid surgery was performed in patients who had received no treatment beforehand. On this clone: The antigen is not known. A read error may produce the germline difference seen at one junction end.

Germline V gene lookup returns CDR1 SNHLY and CDR2 FYNNEI. This CDR3 spans 14 amino acids. TCRdb reanalyzed the PCR reads via MiXCR. The repertoire holds around 41,000 clones, with roughly 14% as singletons. The sample taken for sequencing was blood. This rearrangement joins TRBV2 to TRBJ2-2, with D possibly TRBD1 on 5 matching bases. This sequence originates from a female donor with papillary thyroid cancer or a benign thyroid nodule (not recorded which). Some clones in this sample may be carry-over from other donors' samples. CDR3: CTSTRVRGPGELFF. CDR3 in DNA: TGTACCAGCACAAGAGTTAGGGGCCCCGGGGAGCTGTTTTTT.